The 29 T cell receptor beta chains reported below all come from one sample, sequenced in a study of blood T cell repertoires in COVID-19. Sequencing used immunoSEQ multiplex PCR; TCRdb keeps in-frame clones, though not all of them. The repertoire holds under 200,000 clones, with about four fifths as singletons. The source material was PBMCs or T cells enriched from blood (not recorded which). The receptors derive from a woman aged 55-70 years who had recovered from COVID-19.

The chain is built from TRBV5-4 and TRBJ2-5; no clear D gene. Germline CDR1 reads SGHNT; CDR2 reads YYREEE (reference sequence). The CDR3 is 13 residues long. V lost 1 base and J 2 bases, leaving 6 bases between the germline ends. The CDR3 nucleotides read TGTGCCAGCAGCTTGTTACAGCAAGAGACCCAGTACTTC. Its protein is CASSLLQQETQYF.

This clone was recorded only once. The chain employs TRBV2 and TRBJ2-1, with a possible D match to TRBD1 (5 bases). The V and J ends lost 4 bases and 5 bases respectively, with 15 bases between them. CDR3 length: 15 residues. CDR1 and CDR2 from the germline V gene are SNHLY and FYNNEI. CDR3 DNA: TGTGCCAGCAGTGGTGGCAGGGTTAGGGACAATGAGCAGTTCTTC. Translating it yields CASSGGRVRDNEQFF.

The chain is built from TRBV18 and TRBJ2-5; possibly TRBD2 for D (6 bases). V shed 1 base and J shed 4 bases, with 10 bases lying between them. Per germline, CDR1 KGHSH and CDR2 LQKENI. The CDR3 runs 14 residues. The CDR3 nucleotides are TGTGCCAGCTCACCACGCGGGAAGGTAGAGACCCAGTACTTC. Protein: CASSPRGKVETQYF.

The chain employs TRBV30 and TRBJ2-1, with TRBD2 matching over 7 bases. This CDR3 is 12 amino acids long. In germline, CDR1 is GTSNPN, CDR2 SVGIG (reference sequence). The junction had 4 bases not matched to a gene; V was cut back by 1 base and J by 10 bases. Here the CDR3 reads CAWSAGGEEQFF. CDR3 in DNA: TGTGCCTGGAGTGCGGGGGGAGAAGAGCAGTTCTTC.

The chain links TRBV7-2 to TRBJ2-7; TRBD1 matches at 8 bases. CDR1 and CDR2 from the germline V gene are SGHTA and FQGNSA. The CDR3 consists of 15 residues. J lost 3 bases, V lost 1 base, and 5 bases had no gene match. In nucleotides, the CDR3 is TGTGCCAGCAGCTTAGGGACAGGGATAGGCTACGAGCAGTACTTC. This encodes CASSLGTGIGYEQYF.

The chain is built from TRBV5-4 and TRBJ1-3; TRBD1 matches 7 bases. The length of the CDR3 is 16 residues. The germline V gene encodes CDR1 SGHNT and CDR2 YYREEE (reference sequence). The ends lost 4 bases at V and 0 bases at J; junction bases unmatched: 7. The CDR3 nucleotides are TGTGCCAGCAGCACCGGACAGGTTAGCTCTGGAAACACCATATATTTT. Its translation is CASSTGQVSSGNTIYF.

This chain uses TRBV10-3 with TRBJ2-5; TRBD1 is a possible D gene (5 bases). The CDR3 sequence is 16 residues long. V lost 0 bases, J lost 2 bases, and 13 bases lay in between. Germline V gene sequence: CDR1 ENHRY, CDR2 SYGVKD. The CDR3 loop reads CAISESSRGRQETQYF. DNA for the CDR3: TGTGCCATCAGTGAGTCTTCAAGGGGCCGTCAAGAGACCCAGTACTTC.

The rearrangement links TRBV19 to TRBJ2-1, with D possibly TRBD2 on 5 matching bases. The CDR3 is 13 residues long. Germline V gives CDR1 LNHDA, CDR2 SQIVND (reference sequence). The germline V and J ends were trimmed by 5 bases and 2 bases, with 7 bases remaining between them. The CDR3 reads CASSSGTYNEQFF. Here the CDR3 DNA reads TGTGCCAGTAGTTCGGGGACCTACAATGAGCAGTTCTTC. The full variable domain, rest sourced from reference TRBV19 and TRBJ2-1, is DGGITQSPKYLFRKEGQNVTLSCEQNLNHDAMYWYRQDPGQGLRLIYYSQIVNDFQKGDIAEGYSVSREKKESFPLTVTSAQKNPTAFYLCASSSGTYNEQFFGPGTRLTVL.

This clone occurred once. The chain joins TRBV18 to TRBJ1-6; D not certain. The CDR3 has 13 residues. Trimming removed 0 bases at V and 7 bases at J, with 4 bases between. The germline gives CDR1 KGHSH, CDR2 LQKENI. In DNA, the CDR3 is TGTGCCAGCTCACCACCTCAGAATTCACCCCTCCACTTT. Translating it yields CASSPPQNSPLHF.

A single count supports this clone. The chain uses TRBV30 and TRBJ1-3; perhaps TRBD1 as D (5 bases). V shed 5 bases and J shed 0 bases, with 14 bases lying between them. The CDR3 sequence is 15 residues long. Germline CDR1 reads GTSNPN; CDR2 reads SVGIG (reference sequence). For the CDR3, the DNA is TGTGCCTGGGGGGAGGGACCGAACTCTGGAAACACCATATATTTT. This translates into CAWGEGPNSGNTIYF.

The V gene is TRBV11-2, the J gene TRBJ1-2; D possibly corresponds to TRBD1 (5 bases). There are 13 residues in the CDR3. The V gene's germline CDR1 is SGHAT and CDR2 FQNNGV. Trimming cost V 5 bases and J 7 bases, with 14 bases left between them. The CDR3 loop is CASSPNDRPGYTF. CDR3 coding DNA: TGTGCCAGCAGCCCGAATGACAGACCTGGCTACACCTTC.

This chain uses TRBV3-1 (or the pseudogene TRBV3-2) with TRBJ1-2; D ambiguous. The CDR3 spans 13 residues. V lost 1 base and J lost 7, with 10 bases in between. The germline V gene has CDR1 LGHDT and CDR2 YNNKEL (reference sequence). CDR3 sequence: CASSQAQRSGYTF. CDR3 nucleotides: TGTGCCAGCAGCCAAGCGCAGCGGAGTGGCTACACCTTC.

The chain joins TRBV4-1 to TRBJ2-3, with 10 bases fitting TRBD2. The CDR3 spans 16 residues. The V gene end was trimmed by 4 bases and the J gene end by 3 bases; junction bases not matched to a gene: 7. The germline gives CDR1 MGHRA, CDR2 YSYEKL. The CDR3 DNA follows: TGCGCCAGCAGCCCGACGCCAGCGGGGGGGACAGATACGCAGTATTTT. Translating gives CASSPTPAGGTDTQYF.

CDR3 loop: CASSPEGRITDTQYF. CDR3 nucleotides: TGTGCCAGCAGCCCCGAGGGCAGGATCACAGATACGCAGTATTTT. The rearrangement uses TRBV9 and TRBJ2-3; possibly TRBD2 for D (5 bases). V dropped 4 bases and J dropped 2 bases, with 14 bases sitting between them. Germline V gives CDR1 SGDLS, CDR2 YYNGEE. The CDR3 is 15 residues long.

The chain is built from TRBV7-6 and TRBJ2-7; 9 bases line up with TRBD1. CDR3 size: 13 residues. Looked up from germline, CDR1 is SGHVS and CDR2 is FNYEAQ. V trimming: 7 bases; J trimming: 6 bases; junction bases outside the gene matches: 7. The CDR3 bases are TGTGCCAGCAAGACAGGGGGAGGGGGCGAGCAGTACTTC. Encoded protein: CASKTGGGGEQYF.

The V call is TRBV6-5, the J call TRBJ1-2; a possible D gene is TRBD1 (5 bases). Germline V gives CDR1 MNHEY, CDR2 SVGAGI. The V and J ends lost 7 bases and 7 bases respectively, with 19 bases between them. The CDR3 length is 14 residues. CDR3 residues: CASTRGDVKSGYTF. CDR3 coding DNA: TGTGCCAGCACCCGGGGGGACGTAAAGTCTGGCTACACCTTC.

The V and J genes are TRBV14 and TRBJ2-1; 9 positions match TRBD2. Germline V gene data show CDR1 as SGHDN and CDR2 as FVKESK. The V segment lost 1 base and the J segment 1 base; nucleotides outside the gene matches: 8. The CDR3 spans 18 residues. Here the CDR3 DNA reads TGTGCCAGCAGCCAAGCACCAACTAGCGGGTATTCCTACAATGAGCAGTTCTTC. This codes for CASSQAPTSGYSYNEQFF.

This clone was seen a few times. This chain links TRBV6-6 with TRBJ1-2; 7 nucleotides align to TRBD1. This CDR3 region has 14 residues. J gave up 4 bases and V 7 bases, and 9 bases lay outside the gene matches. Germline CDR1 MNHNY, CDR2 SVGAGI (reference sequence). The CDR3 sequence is CASTWDRLGYGYTF. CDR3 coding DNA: TGTGCCAGCACCTGGGACAGACTTGGCTATGGCTACACCTTC.

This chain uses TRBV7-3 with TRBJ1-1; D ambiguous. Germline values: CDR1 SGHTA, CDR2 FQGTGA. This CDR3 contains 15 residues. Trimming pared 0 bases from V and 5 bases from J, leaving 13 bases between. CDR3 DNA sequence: TGTGCCAGCAGCTTAACTGAGGGAATGAGGACTGAAGCTTTCTTT. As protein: CASSLTEGMRTEAFF.

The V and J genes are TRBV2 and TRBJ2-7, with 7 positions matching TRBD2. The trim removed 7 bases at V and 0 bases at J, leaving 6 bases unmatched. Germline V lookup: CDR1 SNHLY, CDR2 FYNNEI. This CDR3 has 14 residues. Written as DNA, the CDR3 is TGTGCCAGCAAGGGAGGGGTGAGCTCCTACGAGCAGTACTTC. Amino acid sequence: CASKGGVSSYEQYF.

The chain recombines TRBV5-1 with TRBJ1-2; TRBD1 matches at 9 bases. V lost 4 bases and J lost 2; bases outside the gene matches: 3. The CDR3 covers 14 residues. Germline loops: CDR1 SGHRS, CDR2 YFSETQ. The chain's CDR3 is CASSVTGGNYGYTF. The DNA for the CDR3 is TGCGCCAGCAGCGTAACAGGGGGCAACTATGGCTACACCTTC.

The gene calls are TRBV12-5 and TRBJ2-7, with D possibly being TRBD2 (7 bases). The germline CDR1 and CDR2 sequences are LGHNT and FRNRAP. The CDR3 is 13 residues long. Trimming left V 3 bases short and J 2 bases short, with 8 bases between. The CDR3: CASGLGGAYEQYF. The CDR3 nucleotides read TGTGCTAGTGGTTTAGGGGGGGCCTACGAGCAGTACTTC.

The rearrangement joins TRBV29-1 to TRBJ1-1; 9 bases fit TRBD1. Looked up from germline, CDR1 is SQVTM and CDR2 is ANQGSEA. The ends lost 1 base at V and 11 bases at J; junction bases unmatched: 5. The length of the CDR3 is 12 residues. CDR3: CSVEGGQGSAFF. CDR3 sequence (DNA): TGCAGCGTTGAAGGGGGACAGGGAAGCGCTTTCTTT.

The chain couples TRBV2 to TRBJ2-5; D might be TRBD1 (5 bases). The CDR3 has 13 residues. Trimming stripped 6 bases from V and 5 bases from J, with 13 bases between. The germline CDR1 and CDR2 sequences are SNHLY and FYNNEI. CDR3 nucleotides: TGTGCCAGCAGCCTAGGGGCGTTCGAGACCCAGTACTTC. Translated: CASSLGAFETQYF.

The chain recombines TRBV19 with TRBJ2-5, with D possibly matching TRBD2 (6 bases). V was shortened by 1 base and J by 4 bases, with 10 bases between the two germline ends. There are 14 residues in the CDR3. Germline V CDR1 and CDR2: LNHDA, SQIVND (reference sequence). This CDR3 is CASSIGGVLETQYF. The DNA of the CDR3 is TGTGCCAGTAGTATAGGGGGGGTACTAGAGACCCAGTACTTC.

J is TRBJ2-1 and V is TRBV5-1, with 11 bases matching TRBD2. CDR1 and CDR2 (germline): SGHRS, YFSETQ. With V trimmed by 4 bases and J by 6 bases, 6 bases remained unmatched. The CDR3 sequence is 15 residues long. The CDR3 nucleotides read TGCGCCAGCAGCGTGACTAGCGGGGCCGGCAATGAGCAGTTCTTC. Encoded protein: CASSVTSGAGNEQFF.

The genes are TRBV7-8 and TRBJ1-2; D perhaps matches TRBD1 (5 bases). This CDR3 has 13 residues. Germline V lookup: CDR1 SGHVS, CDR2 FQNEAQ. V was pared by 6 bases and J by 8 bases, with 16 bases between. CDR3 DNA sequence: TGTGCCAGCAGGTATTGGCAGGGTGACGGCTACACCTTC. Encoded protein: CASRYWQGDGYTF.

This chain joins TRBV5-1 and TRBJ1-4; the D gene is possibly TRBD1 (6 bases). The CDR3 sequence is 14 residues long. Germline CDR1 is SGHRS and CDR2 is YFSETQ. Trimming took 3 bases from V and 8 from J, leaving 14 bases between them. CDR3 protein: CASSYSGVQEKLFF. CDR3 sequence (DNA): TGCGCCAGCAGCTACTCAGGGGTTCAGGAAAAACTGTTTTTT.

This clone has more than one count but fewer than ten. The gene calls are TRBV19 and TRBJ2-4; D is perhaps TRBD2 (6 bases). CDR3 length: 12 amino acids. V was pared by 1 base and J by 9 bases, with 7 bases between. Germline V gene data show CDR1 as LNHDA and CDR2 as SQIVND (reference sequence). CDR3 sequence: CASSIVRGIQYF. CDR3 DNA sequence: TGTGCCAGTAGTATAGTGCGGGGCATTCAGTACTTC.